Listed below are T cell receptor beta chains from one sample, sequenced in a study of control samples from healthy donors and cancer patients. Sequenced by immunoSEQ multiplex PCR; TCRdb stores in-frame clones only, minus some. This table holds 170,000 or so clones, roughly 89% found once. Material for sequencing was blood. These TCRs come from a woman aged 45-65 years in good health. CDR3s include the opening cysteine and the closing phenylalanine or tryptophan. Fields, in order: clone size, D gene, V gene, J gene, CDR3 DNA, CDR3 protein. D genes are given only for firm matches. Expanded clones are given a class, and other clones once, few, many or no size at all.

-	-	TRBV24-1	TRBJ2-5	TGTGCCACCAGTGATTCGGGCAGGACATCCCAAGAGACCCAGTACTTC	CATSDSGRTSQETQYF
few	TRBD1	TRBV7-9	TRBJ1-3	TGTGCCAGCAGCTTCGGACAGGGAATAAACACCATATATTTT	CASSFGQGINTIYF
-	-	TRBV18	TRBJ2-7	TGTGCCAGCTCACCATCTAGTAGCGAGCAGTACTTC	CASSPSSSEQYF
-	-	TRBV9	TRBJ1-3	TGTGCCAGCAGCGTATCAGGGTTAGGAGACACCATATATTTT	CASSVSGLGDTIYF
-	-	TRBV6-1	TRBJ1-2	TGTGCCAGCAGTGAAGCCGGCCGGTCGTATGGCTACACCTTC	CASSEAGRSYGYTF
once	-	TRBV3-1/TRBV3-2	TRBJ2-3	TGTGCCAGCAGCAGGGGGGGAACAGATACGCAGTATTTT	CASSRGGTDTQYF
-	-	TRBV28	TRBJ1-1	TGTGCCAGCAGTTTAAGGGTCGGGTCGGCCGCTCTTGGAGCTTTCTTT	CASSLRVGSAALGAFF
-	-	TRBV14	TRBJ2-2	TGTGCCAGCAGCCAGAACCTAGCGACCGGGGAGCTGTTTTTT	CASSQNLATGELFF
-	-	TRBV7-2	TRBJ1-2	TGTGCCAGCAGTTATTTCTCGGGGACGGCTCTCTATGGCTACACCTTC	CASSYFSGTALYGYTF
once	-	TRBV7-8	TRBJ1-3	TGTGCCAGCAGCTTAGAGGGGACGTACTTCTCTGGAAACACCATATATTTT	CASSLEGTYFSGNTIYF
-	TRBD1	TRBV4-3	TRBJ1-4	TGCGCCAGCAGCCAAGATCCGTATTACAGGGGGCGAAGAGAAAAACTGTTTTTT	CASSQDPYYRGRREKLFF
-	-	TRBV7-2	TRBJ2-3	TGTGCCAGCAGCTTACTCCAAAACGGGTTGGATACGCAGTATTTT	CASSLLQNGLDTQYF
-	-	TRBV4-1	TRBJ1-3	TGCGCCAGCAGCCAATCCGGGGGCTCTGGAAACACCATATATTTT	CASSQSGGSGNTIYF
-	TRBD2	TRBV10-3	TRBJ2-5	TGTGCCATCAGTGATGAGAGTAGCGGGGGGCCAGAGACCCAGTACTTC	CAISDESSGGPETQYF
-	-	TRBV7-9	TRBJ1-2	TGTGCCAGCACCGGGGGTTTTGTGTTGAGCTATGGCTACACCTTC	CASTGGFVLSYGYTF
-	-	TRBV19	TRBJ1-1	TGTGCCAGTAGTCGATCGACAGCCTTGAACACTGAAGCTTTCTTT	CASSRSTALNTEAFF
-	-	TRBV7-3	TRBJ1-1	TGTGCCAGCAGCTTGGAGGCGGCCGGGGTCACTGAAGCTTTCTTT	CASSLEAAGVTEAFF
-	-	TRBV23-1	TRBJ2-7	TGCGCCAGCAGTCAATCGCGACTAGAAGCCTACGAGCAGTACTTC	CASSQSRLEAYEQYF
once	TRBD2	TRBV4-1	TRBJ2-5	TGCGCCAGCAGCCAAGGAGGGACTAGCGGGGGGGGAGAGACCCAGTACTTC	CASSQGGTSGGGETQYF
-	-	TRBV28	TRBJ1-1	TGTGCCAGCAGTTCTCGAATCCGACCTTTCTTT	CASSSRIRPFF
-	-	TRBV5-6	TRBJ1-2	TGTGCCAGCAGCAACCCCACAGCAAACTATGGCTACACCTTC	CASSNPTANYGYTF
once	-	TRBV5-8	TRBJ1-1	TGTGCCAGCAGCTTCCAAACAATCCGCAACGCTGAAGCTTTCTTT	CASSFQTIRNAEAFF
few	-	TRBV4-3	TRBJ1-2	TGCGCCAGCAGCCATAGGGACTTAAGGGGCTACACCTTC	CASSHRDLRGYTF
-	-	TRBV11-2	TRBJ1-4	TGTGCCAGCATCTCCGCGGGCCTCCACAATGAAAAACTGTTTTTT	CASISAGLHNEKLFF
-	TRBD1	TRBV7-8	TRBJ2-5	TGTGCCAGCAGCGAGACAGGGGTGACCCAGTACTTC	CASSETGVTQYF
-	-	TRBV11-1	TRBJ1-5	TGTGCCAGCAGCTTAGAGGAAAATCAGCCCCAGCATTTT	CASSLEENQPQHF
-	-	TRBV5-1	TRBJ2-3	TGCGCCAGCAGCTTGGAGCGGTCCACAGATACGCAGTATTTT	CASSLERSTDTQYF
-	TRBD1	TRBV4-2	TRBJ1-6	TGTGCCAGCAGCCATTCGGGACAGGGGTCCTATTCACCCCTCCACTTT	CASSHSGQGSYSPLHF
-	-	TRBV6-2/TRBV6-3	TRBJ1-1	TGTGCCAGCAGCCCAGGGCCATTGAACACTGAAGCTTTCTTT	CASSPGPLNTEAFF
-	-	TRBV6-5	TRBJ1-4	TGTGCCAGCAGTACCAACCGGGAGGGTTATGAAAAACTGTTTTTT	CASSTNREGYEKLFF
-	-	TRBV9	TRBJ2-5	TGTGCCAGCAGCGTTGGAGTTAGGGGGGCGGAAGAGACCCAGTACTTC	CASSVGVRGAEETQYF
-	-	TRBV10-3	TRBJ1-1	TGTGCCATCAGTGTTGGAGGGGTTAGTGCTGAAGCTTTCTTT	CAISVGGVSAEAFF
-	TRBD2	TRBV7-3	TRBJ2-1	TGTGCCAGCTCCCCGCGGGGGGTCAATGAGCAGTTCTTC	CASSPRGVNEQFF
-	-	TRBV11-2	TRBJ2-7	TGTGCCAGCAGCTTAAACTTCGGCTACGAGCAGTACTTC	CASSLNFGYEQYF
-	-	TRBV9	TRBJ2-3	TGTGCCAGCAGCGGCGGCGGTAGATCGGATACGCAGTATTTT	CASSGGGRSDTQYF
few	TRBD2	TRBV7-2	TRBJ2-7	TGTGCCAGCAGCTCTAGCGGGGGGGCTTACGGGTACGGGCAGTACTTC	CASSSSGGAYGYGQYF